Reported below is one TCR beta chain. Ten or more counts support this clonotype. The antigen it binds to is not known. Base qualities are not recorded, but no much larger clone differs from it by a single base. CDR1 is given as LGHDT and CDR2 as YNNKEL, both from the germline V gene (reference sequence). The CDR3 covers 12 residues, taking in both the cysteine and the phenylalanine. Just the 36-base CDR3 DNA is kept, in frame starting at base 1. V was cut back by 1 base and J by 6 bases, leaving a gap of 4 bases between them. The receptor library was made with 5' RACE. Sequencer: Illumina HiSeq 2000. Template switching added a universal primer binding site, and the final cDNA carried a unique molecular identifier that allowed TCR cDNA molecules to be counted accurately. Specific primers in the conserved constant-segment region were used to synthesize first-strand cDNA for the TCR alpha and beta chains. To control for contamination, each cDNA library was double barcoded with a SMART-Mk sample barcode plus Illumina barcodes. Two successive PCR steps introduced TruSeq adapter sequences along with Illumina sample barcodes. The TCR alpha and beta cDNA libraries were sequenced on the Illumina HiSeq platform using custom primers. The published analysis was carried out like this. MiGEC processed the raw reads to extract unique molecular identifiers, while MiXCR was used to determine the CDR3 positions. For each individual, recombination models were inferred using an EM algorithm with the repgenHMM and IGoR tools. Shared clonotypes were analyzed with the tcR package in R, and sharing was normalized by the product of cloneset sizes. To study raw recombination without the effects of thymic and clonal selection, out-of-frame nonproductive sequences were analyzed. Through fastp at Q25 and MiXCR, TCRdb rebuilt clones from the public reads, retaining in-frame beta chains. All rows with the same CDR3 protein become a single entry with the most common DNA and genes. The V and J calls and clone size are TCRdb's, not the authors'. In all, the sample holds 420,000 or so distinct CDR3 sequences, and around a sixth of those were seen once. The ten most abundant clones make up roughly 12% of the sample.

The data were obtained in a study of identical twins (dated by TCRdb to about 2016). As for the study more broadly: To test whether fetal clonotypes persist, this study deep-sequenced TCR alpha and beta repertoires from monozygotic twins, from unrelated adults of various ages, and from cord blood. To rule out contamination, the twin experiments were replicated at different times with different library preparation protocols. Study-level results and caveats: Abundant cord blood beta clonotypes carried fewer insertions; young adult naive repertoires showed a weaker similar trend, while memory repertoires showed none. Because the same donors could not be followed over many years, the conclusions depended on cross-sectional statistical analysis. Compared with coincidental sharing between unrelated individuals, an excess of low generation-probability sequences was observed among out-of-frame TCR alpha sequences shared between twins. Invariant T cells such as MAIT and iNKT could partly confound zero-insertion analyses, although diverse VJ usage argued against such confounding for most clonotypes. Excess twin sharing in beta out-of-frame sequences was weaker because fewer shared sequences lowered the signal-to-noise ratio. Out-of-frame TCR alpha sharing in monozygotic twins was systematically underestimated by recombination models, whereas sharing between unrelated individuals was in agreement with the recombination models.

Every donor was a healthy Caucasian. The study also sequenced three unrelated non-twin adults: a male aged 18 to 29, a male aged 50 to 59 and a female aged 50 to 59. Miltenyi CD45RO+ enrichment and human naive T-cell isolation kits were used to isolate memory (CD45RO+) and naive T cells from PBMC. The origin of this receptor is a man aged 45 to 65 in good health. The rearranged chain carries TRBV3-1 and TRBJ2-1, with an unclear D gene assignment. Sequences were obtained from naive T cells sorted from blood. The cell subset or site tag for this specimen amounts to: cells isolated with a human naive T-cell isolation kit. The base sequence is TGTGCCAGCAGCCAAGCCCTCAATGAGCAGTTCTTC. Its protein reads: CASSQALNEQFF.